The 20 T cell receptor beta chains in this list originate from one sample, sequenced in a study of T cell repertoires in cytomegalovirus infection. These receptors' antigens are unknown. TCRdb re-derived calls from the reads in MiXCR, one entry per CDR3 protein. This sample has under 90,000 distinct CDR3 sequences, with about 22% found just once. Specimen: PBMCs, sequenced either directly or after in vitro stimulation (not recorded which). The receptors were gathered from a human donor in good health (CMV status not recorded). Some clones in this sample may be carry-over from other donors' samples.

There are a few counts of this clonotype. CDR3 DNA sequence: TGTGCCAGCAGTAACAGGGTACGGGAGACCCAGTACTTC. Residues: CASSNRVRETQYF. The chain combines TRBV12-3 or TRBV12-4 with TRBJ2-5; D possibly corresponds to TRBD1 (6 bases). V was cut by 5 bases and J by 5 bases, with 12 bases left in between. This CDR3 is built from 13 residues.

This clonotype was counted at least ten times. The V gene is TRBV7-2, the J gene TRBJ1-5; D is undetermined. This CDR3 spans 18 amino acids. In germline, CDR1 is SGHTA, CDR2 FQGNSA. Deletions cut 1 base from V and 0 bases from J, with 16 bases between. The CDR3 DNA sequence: TGTGCCAGCAGCTTAGGGGCTGGGGTGGGGTATAGCAATCAGCCCCAGCATTTT. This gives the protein CASSLGAGVGYSNQPQHF.

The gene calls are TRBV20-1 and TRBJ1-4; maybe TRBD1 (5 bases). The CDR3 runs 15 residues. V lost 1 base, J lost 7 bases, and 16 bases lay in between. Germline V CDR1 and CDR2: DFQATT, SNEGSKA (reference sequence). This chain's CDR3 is CSARGAQGPSEKLFF. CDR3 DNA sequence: TGCAGTGCTAGAGGAGCGCAGGGTCCTTCTGAAAAACTGTTTTTT.

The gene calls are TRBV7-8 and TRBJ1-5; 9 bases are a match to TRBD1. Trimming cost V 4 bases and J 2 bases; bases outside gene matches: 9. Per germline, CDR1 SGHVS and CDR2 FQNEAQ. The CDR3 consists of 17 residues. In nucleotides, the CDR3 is TGTGCCAGCAGCTCCTCTATGACAGGGGGAGGCAATCAGCCCCAGCATTTT. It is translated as CASSSSMTGGGNQPQHF.

CDR3 protein: CASSTRDSNNEQFF. The CDR3 coding sequence is TGTGCCAGCAGTACTCGGGACAGTAACAATGAGCAGTTCTTC. The gene calls are TRBV7-3 and TRBJ2-1; TRBD1 agrees at 7 bases. This CDR3 has 14 amino acids. The germline V gene encodes CDR1 SGHTA and CDR2 FQGTGA. J gave up 5 bases and V 6 bases, and 7 bases lay outside the gene matches.

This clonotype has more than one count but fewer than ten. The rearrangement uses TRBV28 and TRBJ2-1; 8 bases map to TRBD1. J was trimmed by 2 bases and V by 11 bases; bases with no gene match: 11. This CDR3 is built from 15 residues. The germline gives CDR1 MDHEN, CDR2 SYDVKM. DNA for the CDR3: TGTGCCTCGAACAGGGGGAGACTAACCTACAATGAGCAGTTCTTC. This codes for CASNRGRLTYNEQFF. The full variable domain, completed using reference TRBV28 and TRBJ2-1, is DVKVTQSSRYLVKRTGEKVFLECVQDMDHENMFWYRQDPGLGLRLIYFSYDVKMKEKGDIPEGYSVSREKKERFSLILESASTNQTSMYLCASNRGRLTYNEQFFGPGTRLTVL.

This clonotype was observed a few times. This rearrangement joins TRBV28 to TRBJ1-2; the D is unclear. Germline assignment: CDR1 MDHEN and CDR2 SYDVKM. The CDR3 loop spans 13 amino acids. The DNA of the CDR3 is TGTGCTGTACGGGGTCGGGTCTTGGGCGGCTACACCTTC. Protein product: CAVRGRVLGGYTF.

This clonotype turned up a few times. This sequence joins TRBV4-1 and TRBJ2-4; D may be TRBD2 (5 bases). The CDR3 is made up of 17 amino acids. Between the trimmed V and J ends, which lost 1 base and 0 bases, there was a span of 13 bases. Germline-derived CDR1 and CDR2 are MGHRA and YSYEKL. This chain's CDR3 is CASSQGLTGVAKNIQYF. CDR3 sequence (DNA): TGCGCCAGCAGCCAAGGACTAACCGGTGTAGCCAAAAACATTCAGTACTTC.

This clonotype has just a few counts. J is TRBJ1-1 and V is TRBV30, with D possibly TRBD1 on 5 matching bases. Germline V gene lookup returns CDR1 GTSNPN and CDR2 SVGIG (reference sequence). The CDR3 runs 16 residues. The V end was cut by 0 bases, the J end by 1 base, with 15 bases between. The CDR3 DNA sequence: TGTGCCTGGAGTGTAGGAGAGGGGTATCGGAACACTGAAGCTTTCTTT. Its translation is CAWSVGEGYRNTEAFF.

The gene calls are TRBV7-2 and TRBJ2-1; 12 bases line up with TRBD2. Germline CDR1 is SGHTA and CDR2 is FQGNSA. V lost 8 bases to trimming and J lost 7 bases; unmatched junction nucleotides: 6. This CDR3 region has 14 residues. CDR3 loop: CASGRTSGMNEQFF. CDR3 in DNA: TGTGCCAGCGGCAGGACTAGCGGGATGAATGAGCAGTTCTTC.

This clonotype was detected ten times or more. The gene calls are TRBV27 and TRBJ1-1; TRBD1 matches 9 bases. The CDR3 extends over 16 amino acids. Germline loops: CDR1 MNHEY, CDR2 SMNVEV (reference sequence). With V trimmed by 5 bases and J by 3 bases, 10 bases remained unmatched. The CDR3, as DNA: TGTGCCAGCAGTAATCTTCCGGGACAGGGAGACACTGAAGCTTTCTTT. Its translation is CASSNLPGQGDTEAFF.

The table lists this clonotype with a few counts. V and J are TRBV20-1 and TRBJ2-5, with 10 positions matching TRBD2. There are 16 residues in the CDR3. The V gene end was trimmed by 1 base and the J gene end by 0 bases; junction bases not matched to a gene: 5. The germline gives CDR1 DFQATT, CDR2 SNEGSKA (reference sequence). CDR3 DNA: TGCAGTGCTAGAGCCGCACTAGCGGGAAACCAAGAGACCCAGTACTTC. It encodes CSARAALAGNQETQYF.

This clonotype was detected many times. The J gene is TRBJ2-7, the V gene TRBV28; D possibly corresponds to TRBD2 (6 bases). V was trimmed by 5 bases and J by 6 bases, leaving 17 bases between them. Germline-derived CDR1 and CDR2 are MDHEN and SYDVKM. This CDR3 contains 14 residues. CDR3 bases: TGTGCCAGCAGTCCCCCAATTTGGGGGGTCGAGCAGTACTTC. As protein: CASSPPIWGVEQYF.

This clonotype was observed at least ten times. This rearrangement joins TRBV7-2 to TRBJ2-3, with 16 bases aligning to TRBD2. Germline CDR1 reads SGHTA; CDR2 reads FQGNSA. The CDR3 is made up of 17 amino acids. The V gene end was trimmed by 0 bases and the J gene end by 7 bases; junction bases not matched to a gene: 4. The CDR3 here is CASSLAGTSGRANTQYF. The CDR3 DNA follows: TGTGCCAGCAGCTTAGCCGGGACTAGCGGGAGGGCGAATACGCAGTATTTT.

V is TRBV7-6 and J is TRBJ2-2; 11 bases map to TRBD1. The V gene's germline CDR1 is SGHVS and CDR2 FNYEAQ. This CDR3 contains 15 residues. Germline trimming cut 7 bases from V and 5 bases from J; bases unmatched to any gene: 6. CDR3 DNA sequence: TGTGCCAGCACCGCGGGACAGGGGGGGACCGGGGAGCTGTTTTTT. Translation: CASTAGQGGTGELFF. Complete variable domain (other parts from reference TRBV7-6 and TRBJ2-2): GAGVSQSPRYKVTKRGQDVALRCDPISGHVSLYWYRQALGQGPEFLTYFNYEAQQDKSGLPNDRFSAERPEGSISTLTIQRTEQRDSAMYRCASTAGQGGTGELFFGEGSRLTVL.

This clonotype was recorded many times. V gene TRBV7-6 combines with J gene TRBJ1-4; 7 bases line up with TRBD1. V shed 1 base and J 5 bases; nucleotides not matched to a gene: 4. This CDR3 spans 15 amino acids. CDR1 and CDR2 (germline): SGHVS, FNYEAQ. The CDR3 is CASSLVGGQNEKLFF. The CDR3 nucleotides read TGTGCCAGCAGCTTAGTTGGGGGACAGAATGAAAAACTGTTTTTT.

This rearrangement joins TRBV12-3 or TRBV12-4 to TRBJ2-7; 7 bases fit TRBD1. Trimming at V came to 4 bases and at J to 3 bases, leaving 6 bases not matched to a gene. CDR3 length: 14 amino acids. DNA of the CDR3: TGTGCCAGCAGTTCGTTGACAGGGTTCTACGAGCAGTACTTC. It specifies CASSSLTGFYEQYF.

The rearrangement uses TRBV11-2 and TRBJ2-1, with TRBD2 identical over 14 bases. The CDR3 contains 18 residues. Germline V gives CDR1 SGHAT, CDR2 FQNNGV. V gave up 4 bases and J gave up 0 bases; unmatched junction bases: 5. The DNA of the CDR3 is TGTGCCAGCAGCTCCGGGACTAGCGGGGGTTACTCCTACAATGAGCAGTTCTTC. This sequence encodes CASSSGTSGGYSYNEQFF.

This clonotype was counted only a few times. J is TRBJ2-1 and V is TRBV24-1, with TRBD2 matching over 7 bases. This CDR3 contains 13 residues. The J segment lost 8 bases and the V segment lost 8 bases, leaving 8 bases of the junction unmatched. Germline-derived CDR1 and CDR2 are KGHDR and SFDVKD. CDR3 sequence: CATTRTRGDEQFF. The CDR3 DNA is TGTGCCACCACCCGGACTAGAGGGGATGAGCAGTTCTTC.

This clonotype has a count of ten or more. The CDR3 DNA follows: TGTGCCAGCAGACCTACGACCGCGGCGGGGGGAAGTACTGAAGCTTTCTTT. It codes for CASRPTTAAGGSTEAFF. The rearrangement uses TRBV6-1 and TRBJ1-1; D might be TRBD1 (5 bases). The V gene's germline CDR1 is MNHNS and CDR2 SASEGT. Trimming took 6 bases from V and 5 from J, leaving 25 bases between them. The CDR3 extends over 17 amino acids.